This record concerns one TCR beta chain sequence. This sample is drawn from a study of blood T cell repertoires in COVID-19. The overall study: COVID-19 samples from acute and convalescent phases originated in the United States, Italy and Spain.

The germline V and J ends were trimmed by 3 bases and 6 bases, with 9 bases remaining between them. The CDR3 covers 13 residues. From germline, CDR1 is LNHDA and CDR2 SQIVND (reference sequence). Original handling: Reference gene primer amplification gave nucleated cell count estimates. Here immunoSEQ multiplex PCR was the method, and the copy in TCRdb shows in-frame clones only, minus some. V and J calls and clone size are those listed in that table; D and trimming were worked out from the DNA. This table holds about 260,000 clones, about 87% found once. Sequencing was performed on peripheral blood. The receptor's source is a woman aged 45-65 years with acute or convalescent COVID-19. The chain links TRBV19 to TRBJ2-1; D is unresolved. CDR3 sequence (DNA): TGTGCCAGTAGTATGGGCCAGGCCAATGAGCAGTTCTTC. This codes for CASSMGQANEQFF.